The T cell receptor (beta chain) described here comes from a study of T cell repertoires in cytomegalovirus infection. Looking at the study overall: Recently identified HLA-C-restricted and well-studied HLA-B-restricted CMV epitopes were used. Carrying CMV and the relevant HLA type showed in public TCR beta signatures.

With regard to this clonotype: Its antigen is unknown. This may arise from a read error, as a much more abundant clone is one base away.

Trimming cost V 6 bases and J 5 bases, with 13 bases left between them. The germline V gene has CDR1 SGHVS and CDR2 FQNEAQ. This CDR3 is 13 amino acids long. The study, taken as a whole, reports: HLA-C-restricted CMV clonotypes gave the most frequent clonotype in two of eight donors. There were carriers of CMV plus the relevant HLA, and cumulative public TCR beta family frequency identified them.

One entry per CDR3 protein, called by TCRdb with MiXCR from the reads. The sample lists about 920,000 distinct CDR3 sequences, approximately 32% occurring once. This specimen was cultured CD8+ T cells from PBMCs, taken from culture after CMV antigen stimulation. The sequence was obtained from a human donor in good health (CMV status not recorded). Some clones in this sample may be carry-over from other donors' samples. The chain joins TRBV7-8 to TRBJ1-1; D not resolved. The chain's CDR3 is CASRLSGWTEAFF. The CDR3 DNA reads TGTGCCAGCAGATTATCCGGGTGGACTGAAGCTTTCTTT.